Sequencing of this T cell receptor beta chain was carried out in a study of cytomegalovirus exposure and HLA in healthy donors. Study-level findings and limits: Some V segments (TRBV6-2 and TRBV6-3 among them) were excluded as indistinguishable. Per a prior analysis, the majority of TCR beta V segments were productive roughly 87% or roughly 30% of the time. Researchers catalogued 150 or so TCR beta chains as cytomegalovirus-associated.

Both 60 Vbeta primers and 13 Jbeta primers went into the PCR. Sequencing used immunoSEQ multiplex PCR; TCRdb keeps in-frame clones, though not all of them. The sample consists of over 85,000 clones, over 80% of them appearing once. A word on this clone: Its matching antigen is unknown.

Participants comprised healthy donors of bone marrow. Germline V CDR1 and CDR2: LNHDA, SQIVND (reference sequence). With V trimmed by 1 base and J by 3 bases, 2 bases remained unmatched. The CDR3 loop spans 15 amino acids. Sequencing was carried out using PBMCs. This receptor was identified in a female donor in good health and CMV-seropositive. J is TRBJ1-5 and V is TRBV19; 8 bases line up with TRBD1. The CDR3, as DNA: TGTGCCAGTAGTATAGGGACAGGGTCCAATCAGCCCCAGCATTTT. Protein product: CASSIGTGSNQPQHF.